This T cell receptor beta chain was retrieved from a study of CD8 T cells in Susac syndrome. Study-wide results and limits: CD4+ repertoires of Susac syndrome patients lacked detectable clonal expansion.

Germline values: CDR1 ENHRY, CDR2 SYGVKD. This CDR3 contains 15 residues. The ends lost 6 bases at V and 5 bases at J; junction bases unmatched: 11. cDNA came from around 0.54 to 1 ug RNA primed by random hexamers. Multiplex PCR with immunoSEQ amplified the TCR beta CDR3 across 54 Vbeta and 13 Jbeta. In TCRdb, the immunoSEQ multiplex PCR reads were re-called with MiXCR into one record per CDR3 protein. The sample lists under 200,000 distinct CDR3 sequences, 90% to 95% seen once, with around 0.085% in the top ten. In the case of this clonotype: No antigen is known for it.

The rearrangement joins TRBV10-3 to TRBJ2-7; TRBD1 matches 9 bases. The sequencing input was CD4+ T cells from PBMCs. This receptor was obtained from a human donor with Susac syndrome. The CDR3 is CAISAWTGDSDEQYF. The DNA for the CDR3 is TGTGCCATCAGCGCCTGGACAGGGGATTCCGACGAGCAGTACTTC.